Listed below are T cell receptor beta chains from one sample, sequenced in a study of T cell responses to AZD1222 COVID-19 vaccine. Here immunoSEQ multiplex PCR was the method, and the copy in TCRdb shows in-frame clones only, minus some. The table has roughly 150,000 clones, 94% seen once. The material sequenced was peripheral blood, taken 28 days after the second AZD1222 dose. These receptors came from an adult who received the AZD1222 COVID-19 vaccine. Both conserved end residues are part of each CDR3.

CASSLRGGDTQYF	TRBV7-2	TRBJ2-3
CASRWYYGYTF	TRBV28	TRBJ1-2
CASSASGTGYNLAKNIQYF	TRBV19	TRBJ2-4
CASSRGTAYEQYF	TRBV23-1	TRBJ2-7
CASSQGFPWGTGIYEQYF	TRBV4-1	TRBJ2-7
CASSRRGSYEQYF	TRBV5-4	TRBJ2-7
CASSRQSTTNEKLFF	TRBV6-5	TRBJ1-4
CASSFSRSSGQETQYF	TRBV13	TRBJ2-5
CASSMDQNTQYF	TRBV19	TRBJ2-3
CASSLARGGEQNQETQYF	TRBV7-9	TRBJ2-5